This T cell receptor beta chain was captured in a study of shared clonotypes between healthy human individuals. Sequencing was at deep level. Libraries were prepared by immunoSEQ multiplex PCR; TCRdb keeps only in-frame clonotypes and omits some of them. The data hold around 200,000 clones, with approximately 61% observed a single time. Every one of the donors was a Caucasian adult that lived in Nashville, Tennessee. Germline V gene sequence: CDR1 SGHAT, CDR2 FQNNGV. Trimming took off 1 base at V and 9 bases at J, with 19 bases between the two ends. There are 16 residues in the CDR3. This TCR was sampled from a man younger than 45 in good health. This chain connects TRBV11-2 to TRBJ2-1; D is unclear. Material: memory CD4+ T cells sorted from blood. The sample's subset: CD45RA-negative fraction. This CDR3 is CASSLGRLGVWLEQFF. CDR3 coding DNA: TGTGCCAGCAGCTTAGGACGGCTAGGCGTGTGGCTTGAGCAGTTCTTC.